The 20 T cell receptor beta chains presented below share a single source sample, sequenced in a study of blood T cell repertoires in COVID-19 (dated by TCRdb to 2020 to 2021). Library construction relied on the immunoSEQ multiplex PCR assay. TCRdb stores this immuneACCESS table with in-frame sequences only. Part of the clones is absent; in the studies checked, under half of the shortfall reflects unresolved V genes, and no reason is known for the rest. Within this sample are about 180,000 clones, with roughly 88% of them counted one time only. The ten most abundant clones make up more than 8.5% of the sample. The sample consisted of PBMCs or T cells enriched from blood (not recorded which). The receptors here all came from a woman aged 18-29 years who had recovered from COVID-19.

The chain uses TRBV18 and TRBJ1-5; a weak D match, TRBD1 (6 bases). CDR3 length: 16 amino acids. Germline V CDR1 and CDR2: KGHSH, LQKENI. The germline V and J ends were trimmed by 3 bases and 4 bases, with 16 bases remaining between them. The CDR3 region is CASSPYRDLGNQPQHF. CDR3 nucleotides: TGTGCCAGCTCACCGTACAGGGATTTGGGGAATCAGCCCCAGCATTTT.

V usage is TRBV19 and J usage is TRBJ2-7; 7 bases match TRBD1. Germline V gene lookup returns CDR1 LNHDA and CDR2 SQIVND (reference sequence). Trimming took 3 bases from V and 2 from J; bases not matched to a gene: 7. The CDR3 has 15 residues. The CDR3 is CASSIGEGGPYEQYF. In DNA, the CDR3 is TGTGCCAGTAGTATTGGGGAAGGGGGCCCCTACGAGCAGTACTTC.

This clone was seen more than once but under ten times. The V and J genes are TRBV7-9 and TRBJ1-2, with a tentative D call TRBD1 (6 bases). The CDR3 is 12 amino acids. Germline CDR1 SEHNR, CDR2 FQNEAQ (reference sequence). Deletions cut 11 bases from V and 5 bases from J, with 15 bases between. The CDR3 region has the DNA TGTGCCTCCGGCACAGGGCCATATGGCTACACCTTC. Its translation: CASGTGPYGYTF. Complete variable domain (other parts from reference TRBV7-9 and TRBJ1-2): DTGVSQNPRHKITKRGQNVTFRCDPISEHNRLYWYRQTLGQGPEFLTYFQNEAQLEKSRLLSDRFSAERPKGSFSTLEIQRTEQGDSAMYLCASGTGPYGYTFGSGTRLTVV.

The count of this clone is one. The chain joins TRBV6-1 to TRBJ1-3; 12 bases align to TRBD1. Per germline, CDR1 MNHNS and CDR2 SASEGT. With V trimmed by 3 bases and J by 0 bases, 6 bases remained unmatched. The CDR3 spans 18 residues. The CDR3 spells CASSEGQGALSSGNTIYF. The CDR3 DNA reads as TGTGCCAGCAGTGAGGGACAGGGGGCCCTTTCCTCTGGAAACACCATATATTTT.

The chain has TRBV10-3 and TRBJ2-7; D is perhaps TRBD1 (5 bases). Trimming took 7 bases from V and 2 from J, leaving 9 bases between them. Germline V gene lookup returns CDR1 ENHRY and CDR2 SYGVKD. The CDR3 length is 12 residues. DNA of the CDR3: TGTGCCATCATGGACATAACCTACGAGCAGTACTTC. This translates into CAIMDITYEQYF.

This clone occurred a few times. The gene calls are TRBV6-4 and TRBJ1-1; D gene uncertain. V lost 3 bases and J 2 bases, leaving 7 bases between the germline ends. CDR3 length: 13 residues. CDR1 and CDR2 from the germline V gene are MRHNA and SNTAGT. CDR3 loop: CASSERSNTEAFF. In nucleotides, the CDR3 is TGTGCCAGCAGTGAACGGTCCAACACTGAAGCTTTCTTT.

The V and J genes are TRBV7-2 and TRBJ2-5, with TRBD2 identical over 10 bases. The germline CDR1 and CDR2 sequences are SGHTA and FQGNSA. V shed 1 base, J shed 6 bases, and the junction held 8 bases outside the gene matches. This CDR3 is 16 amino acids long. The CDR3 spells CASSLGGLANSKTQYF. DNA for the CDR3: TGTGCCAGCAGCTTAGGGGGACTAGCGAACTCAAAGACCCAGTACTTC.

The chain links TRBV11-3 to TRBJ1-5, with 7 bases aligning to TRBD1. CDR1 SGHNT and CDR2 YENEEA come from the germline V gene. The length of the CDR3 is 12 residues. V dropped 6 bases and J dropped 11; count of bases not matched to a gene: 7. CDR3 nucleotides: TGTGCCAGCAGAGACAGGGTCAGGGCCCAGCATTTT. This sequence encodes CASRDRVRAQHF. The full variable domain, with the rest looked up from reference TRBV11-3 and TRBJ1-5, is EAGVVQSPRYKIIEKKQPVAFWCNPISGHNTLYWYLQNLGQGPELLIRYENEEAVDDSQLPKDRFSAERLKGVDSTLKIQPAELGDSAVYLCASRDRVRAQHFGDGTRLSIL.

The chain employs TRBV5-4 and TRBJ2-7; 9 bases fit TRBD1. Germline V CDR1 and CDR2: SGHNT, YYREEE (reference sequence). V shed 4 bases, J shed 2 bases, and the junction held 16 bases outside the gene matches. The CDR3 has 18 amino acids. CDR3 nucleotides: TGTGCCAGCAGCCCAAACGTTCCGGGACAGGGAATTGCCTACGAGCAGTACTTC. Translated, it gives CASSPNVPGQGIAYEQYF.

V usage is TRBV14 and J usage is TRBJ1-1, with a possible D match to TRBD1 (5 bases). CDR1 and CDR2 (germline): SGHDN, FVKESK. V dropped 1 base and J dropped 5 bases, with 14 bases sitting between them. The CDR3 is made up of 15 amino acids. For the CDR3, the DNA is TGTGCCAGCAGCCAAGTTCAAGGGGCGACGACTGAAGCTTTCTTT. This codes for CASSQVQGATTEAFF.

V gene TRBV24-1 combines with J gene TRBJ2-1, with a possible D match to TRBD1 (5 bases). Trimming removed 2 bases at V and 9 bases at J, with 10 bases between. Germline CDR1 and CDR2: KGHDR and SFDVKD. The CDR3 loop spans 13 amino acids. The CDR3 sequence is CATSDSGKGEQFF. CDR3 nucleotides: TGTGCCACCAGTGATTCAGGGAAAGGTGAGCAGTTCTTC.

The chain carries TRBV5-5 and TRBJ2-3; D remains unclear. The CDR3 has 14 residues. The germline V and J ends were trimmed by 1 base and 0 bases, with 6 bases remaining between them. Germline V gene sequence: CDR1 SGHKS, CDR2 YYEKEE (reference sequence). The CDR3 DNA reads TGTGCCAGCAGCTTGACCACTAGCACAGATACGCAGTATTTT. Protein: CASSLTTSTDTQYF.

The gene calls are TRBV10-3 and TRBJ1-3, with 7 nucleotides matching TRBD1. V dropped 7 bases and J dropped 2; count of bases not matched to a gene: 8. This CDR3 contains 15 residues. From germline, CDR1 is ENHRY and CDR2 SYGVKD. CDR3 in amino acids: CAITEGTAPGNTIYF. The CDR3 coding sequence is TGTGCCATCACCGAAGGGACAGCCCCTGGAAACACCATATATTTT.

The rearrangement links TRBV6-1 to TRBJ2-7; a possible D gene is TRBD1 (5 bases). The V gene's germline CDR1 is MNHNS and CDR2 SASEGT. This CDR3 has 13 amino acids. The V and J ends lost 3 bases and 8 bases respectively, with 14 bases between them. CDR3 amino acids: CASSDLDTTQQYF. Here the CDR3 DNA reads TGTGCCAGCAGTGACCTGGACACCACGCAGCAGTACTTC.

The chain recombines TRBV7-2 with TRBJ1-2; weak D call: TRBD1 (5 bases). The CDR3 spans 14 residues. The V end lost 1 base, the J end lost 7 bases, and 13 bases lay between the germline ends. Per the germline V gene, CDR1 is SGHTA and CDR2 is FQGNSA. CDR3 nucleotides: TGTGCCAGCAGCTTAGTTCCGGACACGGGTGGCTACACCTTC. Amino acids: CASSLVPDTGGYTF.

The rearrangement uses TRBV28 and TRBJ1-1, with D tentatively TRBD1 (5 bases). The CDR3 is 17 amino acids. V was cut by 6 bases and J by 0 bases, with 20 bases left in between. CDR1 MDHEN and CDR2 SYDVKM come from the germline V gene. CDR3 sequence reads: CASSARWGGALNTEAFF. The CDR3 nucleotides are TGTGCCAGCAGCGCCCGATGGGGGGGTGCGTTGAACACTGAAGCTTTCTTT.

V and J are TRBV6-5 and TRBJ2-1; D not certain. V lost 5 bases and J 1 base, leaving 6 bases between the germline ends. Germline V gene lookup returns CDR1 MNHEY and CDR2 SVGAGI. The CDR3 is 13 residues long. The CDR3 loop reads CASSPNSYNEQFF. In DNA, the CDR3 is TGTGCCAGCAGTCCAAATTCCTACAATGAGCAGTTCTTC.

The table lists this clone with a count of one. CDR3 in DNA: TGTGCCAGCAGTTTATCGGGGCCCAAGCATGAAGCTTTCTTT. This encodes CASSLSGPKHEAFF. This sequence joins TRBV27 and TRBJ1-1; TRBD1 might be the D (5 bases). V dropped 0 bases and J dropped 7 bases, with 12 bases sitting between them. This CDR3 region has 14 residues. Germline assignment: CDR1 MNHEY and CDR2 SMNVEV (reference sequence).

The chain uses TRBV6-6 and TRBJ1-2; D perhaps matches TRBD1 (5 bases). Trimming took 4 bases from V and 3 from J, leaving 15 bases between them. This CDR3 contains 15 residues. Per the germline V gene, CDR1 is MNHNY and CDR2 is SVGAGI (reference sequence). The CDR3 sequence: CASSSSVTGDYGYTF. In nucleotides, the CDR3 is TGTGCCAGCAGTTCATCGGTCACAGGAGACTATGGCTACACCTTC.

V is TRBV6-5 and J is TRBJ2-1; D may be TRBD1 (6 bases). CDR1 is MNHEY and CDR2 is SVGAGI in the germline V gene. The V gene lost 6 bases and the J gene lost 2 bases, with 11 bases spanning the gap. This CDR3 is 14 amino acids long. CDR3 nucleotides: TGTGCCAGCAGGGGACAAGGAGCCTACAATGAGCAGTTCTTC. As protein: CASRGQGAYNEQFF.